The rows below give T cell receptor beta chains drawn from one sample of a study of shared clonotypes between healthy human individuals. Repertoires were generated with immunoSEQ multiplex PCR, while TCRdb's copy carries only in-frame clones and drops some. The sample lists over 2 million clones, just under 95% occurring once. Sequenced: naive CD4+ T cells from PBMCs. These receptors were collected from a man aged 18-30 years in good health. Some clones in this sample may be carry-over from other donors' samples. Each CDR3 is given without its conserved first and last residue. Clone size is not always given. Where it is, it says once, few, many or a class for expanded clones.

J gene | V gene | clone size | CDR3 protein
TRBJ2-3 | TRBV7-9 | . | ASSSGLVLLDTQY
TRBJ2-5 | TRBV7-2 | . | ASSLSGIQETQY
TRBJ2-7 | TRBV6-5 | . | ASRGDTYEQY
TRBJ2-3 | TRBV6-6 | . | ASSASTITDTQY
TRBJ1-2 | TRBV6-5 | once | ASSYSGSNYGYT
TRBJ2-5 | TRBV5-1 | . | ASTLRGRETQY
TRBJ1-4 | TRBV28 | . | ASNSKFSGQGREKLF
TRBJ2-1 | TRBV9 | . | ASSVAGTTYNEQF
TRBJ2-7 | TRBV28 | . | ASSFVASGSSYEQY
TRBJ2-5 | TRBV6-1 | . | ASTAITGNTETQY
TRBJ1-5 | TRBV5-3 | . | APRPQH
TRBJ2-3 | TRBV27 | . | ASSFSGPSTDTQY
TRBJ2-1 | TRBV5-1 | . | ASGSGLAGGSEQF
TRBJ1-5 | TRBV5-1 | few | ASSLEGTNQPQH
TRBJ2-6 | TRBV4-1 | . | ASSQAPTGPGANVLT
TRBJ2-1 | TRBV5-4 | . | ASSLKARGLNNEQF
TRBJ2-5 | TRBV5-1 | . | ASSLLTEETQY